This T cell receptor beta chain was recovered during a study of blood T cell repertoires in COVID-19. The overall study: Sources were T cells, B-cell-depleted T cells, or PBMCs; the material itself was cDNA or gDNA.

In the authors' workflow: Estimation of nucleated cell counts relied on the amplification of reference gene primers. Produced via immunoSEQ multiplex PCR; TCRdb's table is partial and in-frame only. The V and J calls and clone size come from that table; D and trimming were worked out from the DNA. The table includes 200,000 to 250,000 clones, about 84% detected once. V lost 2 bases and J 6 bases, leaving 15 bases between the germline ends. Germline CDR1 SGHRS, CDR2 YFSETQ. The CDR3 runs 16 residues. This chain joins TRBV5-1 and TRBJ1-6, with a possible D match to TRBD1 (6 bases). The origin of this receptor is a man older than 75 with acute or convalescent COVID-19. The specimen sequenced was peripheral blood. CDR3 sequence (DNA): TGCGCCAGCAGCTTCAATCCGGGGACACCTAATTCACCCCTCCACTTT. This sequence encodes CASSFNPGTPNSPLHF.